This passage covers 27 T cell receptor beta chains from one sample sequenced in a study of T cells after yellow fever vaccination. TCRdb recomputed calls from the 5' RACE reads with MiXCR, one row per CDR3 protein. The table has 250,000 to 400,000 distinct CDR3 sequences, around 4.4% seen once. The sample was PBMCs, taken 15 days after the yellow fever booster vaccination. These receptors came from a man aged 18 to 29 who received the YFV17D yellow fever vaccine.

This clonotype was detected only a few times. J is TRBJ2-5 and V is TRBV3-1; unclear D gene. Trimming pared 0 bases from V and 1 base from J, leaving 9 bases between. CDR3 length: 15 amino acids. Germline lookup yields CDR1 LGHDT and CDR2 YNNKEL (reference sequence). This chain's CDR3 is CASSQDIGTQETQYF. In DNA form, the CDR3 reads TGTGCCAGCAGCCAAGATATCGGCACCCAAGAGACCCAGTACTTC.

This clonotype was recorded many times. The chain carries TRBV5-1 and TRBJ2-1; 13 nucleotides match TRBD2. The CDR3 length is 14 residues. J gave up 9 bases and V 6 bases, and 6 bases lay outside the gene matches. Per the germline V gene, CDR1 is SGHRS and CDR2 is YFSETQ. The chain's CDR3 is CASTWTSGGFEQFF. In DNA form, the CDR3 reads TGCGCCAGCACGTGGACTAGCGGGGGTTTTGAGCAGTTCTTC.

This clonotype has a handful of counts. The V gene is TRBV28, the J gene TRBJ1-6; 9 bases fit TRBD1. With 6 bases clipped from V and 10 bases from J, the junction kept 13 bases outside the gene matches. The CDR3 length is 16 residues. The V gene's germline CDR1 is MDHEN and CDR2 SYDVKM. The CDR3 spells CASSPSGTGFGSPLHF. CDR3 in DNA: TGTGCCAGCAGCCCTTCCGGGACAGGGTTCGGATCACCCCTCCACTTT.

This clonotype was observed at least ten times. The rearrangement uses TRBV10-3 and TRBJ1-5; no clear D. The V end lost 2 bases, the J end lost 0 bases, and 5 bases lay between the germline ends. CDR1 is ENHRY, CDR2 SYGVKD, per germline. CDR3 size: 14 residues. DNA for the CDR3: TGTGCCATCAGTGAGGGGGATAGCAATCAGCCCCAGCATTTT. Amino acid sequence: CAISEGDSNQPQHF.

This clonotype was counted many times. The chain has TRBV7-2 and TRBJ2-5; D unresolved. The V end was cut by 2 bases, the J end by 6 bases, with 13 bases between. CDR1 and CDR2 from the germline V gene are SGHTA and FQGNSA. The CDR3 consists of 14 residues. The CDR3 DNA reads as TGTGCCAGCAGCTTAACTGGGTTGAGTCAGACCCAGTACTTC. As protein: CASSLTGLSQTQYF. The full variable domain, with the rest looked up from reference TRBV7-2 and TRBJ2-5, is GAGVSQSPSNKVTEKGKDVELRCDPISGHTALYWYRQSLGQGLEFLIYFQGNSAPDKSGLPSDRFSAERTGGSVSTLTIQRTQQEDSAVYLCASSLTGLSQTQYFGPGTRLLVL.

This clonotype was seen many times. The gene calls are TRBV18 and TRBJ2-7; 7 bases agree with TRBD1. The CDR3 totals 12 residues. The germline gives CDR1 KGHSH, CDR2 LQKENI. V was pared by 6 bases and J by 5 bases, with 4 bases of the junction left unmatched. The CDR3 nucleotides are TGTGCCAGCTCCCAAGACAGGGACGAGCAGTACTTC. This codes for CASSQDRDEQYF.

This clonotype was counted ten times or more. This chain joins TRBV7-9 and TRBJ2-1; 9 nucleotides agree with TRBD2. V shed 0 bases, J shed 4 bases, and the junction held 4 bases outside the gene matches. The germline V gene has CDR1 SEHNR and CDR2 FQNEAQ (reference sequence). This CDR3 contains 16 residues. Here the CDR3 DNA reads TGTGCCAGCAGCTTAGCGCGGCTAGCGGGGTACAATGAGCAGTTCTTC. Residues: CASSLARLAGYNEQFF.

In its sample, this clonotype was seen a few times. The chain employs TRBV30 and TRBJ2-1; TRBD2 agrees at 8 bases. The trim removed 3 bases at V and 0 bases at J, leaving 7 bases unmatched. Germline CDR1 is GTSNPN and CDR2 is SVGIG (reference sequence). This CDR3 is built from 16 residues. The CDR3 is CAWSRPGLDSYNEQFF. In DNA, the CDR3 is TGTGCCTGGAGCAGACCGGGACTAGACTCCTACAATGAGCAGTTCTTC. Complete variable domain (other parts from reference TRBV30 and TRBJ2-1): SQTIHQWPATLVQPVGSPLSLECTVEGTSNPNLYWYRQAAGRGLQLLFYSVGIGQISSEVPQNLSASRPQDRQFILSSKKLLLSDSGFYLCAWSRPGLDSYNEQFFGPGTRLTVL.

This clonotype occurred many times. This chain connects TRBV12-3 or TRBV12-4 to TRBJ1-1, with D unresolved. Trimming stripped 3 bases from V and 1 base from J, with 6 bases between. The CDR3 contains 13 residues. The CDR3 reads CASSFSPNTEAFF. In DNA, the CDR3 is TGTGCCAGCAGTTTCAGCCCGAACACTGAAGCTTTCTTT.

This chain joins TRBV12-3 or TRBV12-4 and TRBJ2-5; perhaps TRBD2 as D (5 bases). V lost 7 bases and J lost 5, with 17 bases in between. The CDR3 contains 14 residues. CDR3 sequence (DNA): TGTGCCAGCAACTATGGAGGTGTAAGCGAGACCCAGTACTTC. It translates to CASNYGGVSETQYF.

This clonotype was observed at least ten times. The chain is built from TRBV6-6 and TRBJ1-1; possible D gene TRBD1, 5 bases. The CDR3 extends over 15 amino acids. The V gene lost 0 bases and the J gene lost 4 bases, with 12 bases spanning the gap. The V gene's germline CDR1 is MNHNY and CDR2 SVGAGI (reference sequence). The CDR3 loop reads CASSYSLEGSTEAFF. The CDR3 DNA is TGTGCCAGCAGTTACTCTCTTGAGGGGAGCACTGAAGCTTTCTTT.

The sample holds a few counts of this clonotype. J is TRBJ2-5 and V is TRBV5-1, with 7 bases fitting TRBD2. V lost 1 base and J lost 1; bases outside the gene matches: 10. The CDR3 has 17 amino acids. From germline, CDR1 is SGHRS and CDR2 YFSETQ. The CDR3 DNA is TGCGCCAGCAGCTTGTGGGGGGGACTGTCCCTCCAAGAGACCCAGTACTTC. It specifies CASSLWGGLSLQETQYF. The whole variable domain, filled in from reference TRBV5-1 and TRBJ2-5, reads KAGVTQTPRYLIKTRGQQVTLSCSPISGHRSVSWYQQTPGQGLQFLFEYFSETQRNKGNFPGRFSGRQFSNSRSEMNVSTLELGDSALYLCASSLWGGLSLQETQYFGPGTRLLVL.

A few counts support this clonotype. The chain joins TRBV18 to TRBJ2-1; D uncertain. Trimming stripped 2 bases from V and 15 bases from J, with 26 bases between. This CDR3 has 16 residues. Germline V gives CDR1 KGHSH, CDR2 LQKENI. In DNA form, the CDR3 reads TGTGCCAGCTCACCAGGGCGAGTTGGCGCAGAACCTCAGCGGTTCTTC. Amino acid sequence: CASSPGRVGAEPQRFF.

A few counts support this clonotype. The V and J genes are TRBV10-1 and TRBJ2-2, with D perhaps matching TRBD1 (6 bases). Germline V lookup: CDR1 WNHNN, CDR2 SYGVQD (reference sequence). The V gene lost 10 bases and the J gene lost 7 bases, with 16 bases spanning the gap. CDR3 length: 13 amino acids. The DNA of the CDR3 is TGCGCCACTAACAGGGTTCGTGACGGGGAGCTGTTTTTT. Translating it yields CATNRVRDGELFF.

The chain has TRBV11-3 and TRBJ2-7; 8 bases map to TRBD2. V gave up 5 bases and J gave up 0 bases; unmatched junction bases: 6. CDR3 length equals 15 residues. Germline V gene sequence: CDR1 SGHNT, CDR2 YENEEA. Here the CDR3 DNA reads TGTGCCAGCAGCCTGCAAAGCGGGGGCTCCTACGAGCAGTACTTC. Its translation: CASSLQSGGSYEQYF.

The chain recombines TRBV4-3 with TRBJ2-2; D is ambiguous. CDR1 is LGHNA and CDR2 is YSLEER in the germline V gene. V lost 1 base to trimming and J lost 1 base, with 7 bases between them. The CDR3 consists of 15 residues. CDR3 sequence reads: CASSQVPVNTGELFF. DNA of the CDR3: TGCGCCAGCAGCCAAGTCCCAGTGAACACCGGGGAGCTGTTTTTT.

This clonotype was observed a few times. The chain carries TRBV3-1 and TRBJ2-2, with TRBD2 matching 13 bases. Germline-derived CDR1 and CDR2 are LGHDT and YNNKEL (reference sequence). V lost 5 bases, J lost 1 base, and 7 bases stayed unmatched. The CDR3 spans 18 residues. The chain's CDR3 is CASSIGLAGAWNTGELFF. The CDR3 DNA reads TGTGCCAGCAGCATCGGACTAGCGGGGGCCTGGAACACCGGGGAGCTGTTTTTT.

V and J are TRBV20-1 and TRBJ1-6; 9 bases agree with TRBD1. The V segment lost 0 bases and the J segment 6 bases; nucleotides outside the gene matches: 12. The CDR3 extends over 18 amino acids. Per the germline V gene, CDR1 is DFQATT and CDR2 is SNEGSKA (reference sequence). CDR3 protein: CSARDRAGTGGRNSPLHF. The CDR3 nucleotides read TGCAGTGCTAGAGATAGGGCAGGCACAGGGGGCCGTAATTCACCCCTCCACTTT.

This clonotype was seen more than once but under ten times. The chain is built from TRBV5-1 and TRBJ2-5; 9 positions match TRBD2. The length of the CDR3 is 16 residues. V lost 4 bases and J lost 2; bases outside the gene matches: 9. Germline loops: CDR1 SGHRS, CDR2 YFSETQ. The CDR3 sequence is CASSAGGAEGQETQYF. CDR3 nucleotide sequence: TGCGCCAGCAGCGCGGGGGGGGCCGAGGGACAAGAGACCCAGTACTTC.

This clonotype was observed a handful of times. The rearrangement joins TRBV6-1 to TRBJ2-7; D call uncertain. The CDR3 has 12 amino acids. Germline V gene data show CDR1 as MNHNS and CDR2 as SASEGT. With 4 bases removed from V and 5 bases from J, the gap between germline ends came to 9 bases. The CDR3 protein is CASSAQGNEQYF. CDR3 sequence (DNA): TGTGCCAGCAGTGCTCAAGGGAACGAGCAGTACTTC.

This clonotype was seen more than once but under ten times. The V and J genes are TRBV4-3 and TRBJ2-2; maybe TRBD1 (6 bases). V was shortened by 0 bases and J by 1 base, with 15 bases between the two germline ends. The CDR3 has 18 amino acids. The germline V gene has CDR1 LGHNA and CDR2 YSLEER. CDR3 sequence: CASSQDPGTRWNTGELFF. CDR3 coding DNA: TGCGCCAGCAGCCAAGATCCCGGGACAAGGTGGAACACCGGGGAGCTGTTTTTT.

The V and J genes are TRBV7-2 and TRBJ2-2, with 8 bases lining up with TRBD2. V shed 5 bases and J 1 base; nucleotides not matched to a gene: 6. This CDR3 spans 16 amino acids. Germline V gene sequence: CDR1 SGHTA, CDR2 FQGNSA. The CDR3 sequence is CASSRGLAVNTGELFF. For the CDR3, the DNA is TGTGCCAGCAGCCGTGGACTAGCAGTGAACACCGGGGAGCTGTTTTTT.

In its sample, this clonotype was seen many times. The genes are TRBV3-1 and TRBJ1-1, with TRBD1 identical over 7 bases. The ends lost 1 base at V and 6 bases at J; junction bases unmatched: 8. Germline V lookup: CDR1 LGHDT, CDR2 YNNKEL (reference sequence). The CDR3 has 15 residues. CDR3: CASSQVRQGTPEAFF. The DNA for the CDR3 is TGTGCCAGCAGCCAAGTGAGACAGGGTACCCCTGAAGCTTTCTTT.

At least ten counts were recorded for this clonotype. The rearrangement joins TRBV29-1 to TRBJ2-5; 7 bases align to TRBD1. CDR1 and CDR2 (germline): SQVTM, ANQGSEA. The CDR3 loop spans 12 amino acids. Germline trimming cut 3 bases from V and 3 bases from J; bases unmatched to any gene: 1. CDR3 sequence (DNA): TGCAGCGTTGACACAGGGGAAGAGACCCAGTACTTC. It is translated as CSVDTGEETQYF.

This clonotype was found many times. V usage is TRBV12-3 or TRBV12-4 and J usage is TRBJ1-3; D remains unclear. The CDR3 totals 13 residues. The germline V and J ends were trimmed by 6 bases and 4 bases, with 10 bases remaining between them. For the CDR3, the DNA is TGTGCCAGCAGCCTCCAACAGGGAAACACCATATATTTT. Its protein is CASSLQQGNTIYF.

This clonotype was seen a handful of times. This chain uses TRBV4-2 with TRBJ1-1, with no clear D. The CDR3 totals 11 residues. The germline V gene has CDR1 LGHNA and CDR2 YNFKEQ. V was pared by 3 bases and J by 7 bases, with 6 bases between. CDR3 in amino acids: CASSQGGEAFF. The CDR3 bases are TGTGCCAGCAGCCAGGGAGGTGAAGCTTTCTTT.

This clonotype was observed a few times. V and J are TRBV5-5 and TRBJ1-3; no firm D call. Trimming left V 5 bases short and J 4 bases short, with 13 bases between. This CDR3 has 14 residues. Germline-derived CDR1 and CDR2 are SGHKS and YYEKEE (reference sequence). The CDR3 coding sequence is TGTGCCAGCAGTACTACCGCTAACGGAAACACCATATATTTT. It codes for CASSTTANGNTIYF. Full variable domain (remainder filled in from reference TRBV5-5 and TRBJ1-3): DAGVTQSPTHLIKTRGQQVTLRCSPISGHKSVSWYQQVLGQGPQFIFQYYEKEERGRGNFPDRFSARQFPNYSSELNVNALLLGDSALYLCASSTTANGNTIYFGEGSWLTVV.